This T cell receptor (beta chain) came from a study of lymphopenia after photon versus proton radiotherapy. Study-level results: Survival link was tested only in deceased patients; proton benefit remains a possibility. Oligoclonal CD8+ Temra expansion after nadir drove photon patients' diversity drop. Larger post-nadir TCR diversity loss correlated inversely with survival in deceased patients.

Germline-derived CDR1 and CDR2 are SNHLY and FYNNEI. The V end lost 6 bases, the J end lost 6 bases, and 15 bases lay between the germline ends. This CDR3 contains 13 residues. Clones were sequenced by immunoSEQ multiplex PCR, and TCRdb holds only the in-frame ones, with some missing. The table lists roughly 57,000 clones, 65% to 85% of them singletons. This clone was seen just once. Its antigen is unidentified. Specimen: peripheral blood, collected from a patient treated with photon-based radiotherapy. The chain combines TRBV2 with TRBJ2-7; D gene uncertain. The clonotype comes from a man aged 45-60 years with gastric cancer. CDR3 DNA: TGTGCCAGCAGAGTTTCCGGTCTGTCCGAGCAGTACTTC. Amino acid sequence: CASRVSGLSEQYF.